This T cell receptor (beta chain) was recovered during a study of shared clonotypes between healthy human individuals. Study-wide results and limits: Clonotypes that were shared across a handful of donors made up approximately 5% of naive CD4 clonotypes.

This clone was seen a single time. The antigen is undetermined. The CDR3 runs 15 residues. Germline loops: CDR1 SGHVS, CDR2 FNYEAQ. Trimming took 7 bases from V and 8 from J; bases not matched to a gene: 12. Per the original methods: Filtering of immunoSEQ junctional sequences could not match full-length read filtering. The data were produced by immunoSEQ multiplex PCR, yet TCRdb's version contains in-frame clones alone and is incomplete. V, J and clone size are taken as reported in that table, and D and trimming were inferred from the DNA itself. The repertoire consists of around 2.5 million clones, with roughly 93% occurring once and the leading ten covering about 0.39%. Nashville, Tennessee was home to all donors, each a Caucasian adult. A split of CD4+ cells into CD45RA+ naive and CD45RA-negative memory subsets was performed.

The sample comprised naive CD4+ T cells from PBMCs. Subset indicated: CD45RA+ positively selected. The chain employs TRBV7-6 and TRBJ2-1; 9 nucleotides agree with TRBD1. The sequence was collected from a man between 18 and 29 years old in good health. Some clones in this sample may be carry-over from other donors' samples. The chain's CDR3 is CASTQGTGSIHEQFF. CDR3 in DNA: TGTGCCAGCACCCAAGGGACAGGGAGTATCCATGAGCAGTTCTTC.